The source of this T cell receptor (beta chain) is a study of blood T cell repertoires in COVID-19. Study details: COVID-19 samples collected from the United States, Italy and Spain covered acute and convalescent phases. Sources were T cells, B-cell-depleted T cells, or PBMCs; the material itself was cDNA or gDNA.

This CDR3 has 18 residues. CDR1 is SGDLS, CDR2 YYNGEE, per germline. J was trimmed by 9 bases and V by 4 bases; bases with no gene match: 12. Libraries were prepared by immunoSEQ multiplex PCR; TCRdb keeps only in-frame clonotypes and omits some of them. The table includes roughly 280,000 clones, 89% detected once. This chain links TRBV9 with TRBJ2-2, with TRBD2 matching over 16 bases. The sequencing input was peripheral blood. This clonotype was sampled from a man aged 50-59 years with acute or convalescent COVID-19. The chain's CDR3 is CASSSGTSGGAADRELFF. For the CDR3, the DNA is TGTGCCAGCAGCAGTGGGACTAGCGGGGGGGCCGCGGATCGGGAGCTGTTTTTT.